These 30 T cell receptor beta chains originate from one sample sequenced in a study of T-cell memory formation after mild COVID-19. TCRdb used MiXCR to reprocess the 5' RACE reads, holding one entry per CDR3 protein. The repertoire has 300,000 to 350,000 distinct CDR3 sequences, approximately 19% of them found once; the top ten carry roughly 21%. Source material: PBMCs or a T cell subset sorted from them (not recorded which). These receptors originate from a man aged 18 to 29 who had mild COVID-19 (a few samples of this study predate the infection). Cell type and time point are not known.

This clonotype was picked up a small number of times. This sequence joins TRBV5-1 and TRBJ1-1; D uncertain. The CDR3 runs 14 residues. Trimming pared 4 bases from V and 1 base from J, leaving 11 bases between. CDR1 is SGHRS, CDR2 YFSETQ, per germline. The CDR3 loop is CASSAGPSNTEAFF. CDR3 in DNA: TGCGCCAGCAGCGCCGGACCCTCGAACACTGAAGCTTTCTTT.

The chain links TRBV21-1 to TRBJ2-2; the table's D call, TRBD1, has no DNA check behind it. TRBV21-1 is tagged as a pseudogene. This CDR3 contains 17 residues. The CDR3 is CASLKHWDRGASGELFF. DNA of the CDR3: TGTGCCAGCTTAAAGCATTGGGACAGGGGCGCGAGCGGGGAGCTGTTTTTT.

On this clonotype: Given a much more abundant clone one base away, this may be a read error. CDR3 nucleotide sequence: TGCGCCAGCAGATTGGGACTTACGGCGGCAGATACGCAGTATTTT. Residues: CASRLGLTAADTQYF. V usage is TRBV5-1 and J usage is TRBJ2-3, with a possible D match to TRBD2 (6 bases). Germline V gives CDR1 SGHRS, CDR2 YFSETQ. The CDR3 extends over 15 amino acids.

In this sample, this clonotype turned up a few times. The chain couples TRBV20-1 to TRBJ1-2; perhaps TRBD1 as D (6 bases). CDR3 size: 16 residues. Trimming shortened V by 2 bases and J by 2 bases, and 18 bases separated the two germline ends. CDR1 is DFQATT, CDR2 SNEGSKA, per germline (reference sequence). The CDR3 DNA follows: TGCAGTGCTAGACCCGCGACGGGACATACCAACTATGGCTACACCTTC. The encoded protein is CSARPATGHTNYGYTF.

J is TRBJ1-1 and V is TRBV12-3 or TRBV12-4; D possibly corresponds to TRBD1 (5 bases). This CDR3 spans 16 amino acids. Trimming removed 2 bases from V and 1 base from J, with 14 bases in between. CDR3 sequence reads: CASSLNRGPRNTEAFF. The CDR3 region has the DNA TGTGCCAGCAGTTTAAATCGGGGCCCGAGGAACACTGAAGCTTTCTTT.

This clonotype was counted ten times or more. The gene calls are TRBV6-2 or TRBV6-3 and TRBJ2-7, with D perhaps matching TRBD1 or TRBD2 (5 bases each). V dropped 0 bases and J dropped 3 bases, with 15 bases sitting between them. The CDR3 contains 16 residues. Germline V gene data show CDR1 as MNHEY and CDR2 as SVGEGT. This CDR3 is CASSYSGLGPRYEQYV. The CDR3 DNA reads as TGTGCCAGCAGTTACTCGGGGTTGGGACCCCGCTACGAGCAGTACGTC.

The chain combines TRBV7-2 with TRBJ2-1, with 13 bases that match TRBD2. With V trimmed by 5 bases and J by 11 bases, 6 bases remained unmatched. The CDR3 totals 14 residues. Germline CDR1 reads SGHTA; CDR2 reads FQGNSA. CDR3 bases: TGTGCCAGCAGCCCTGGGACTAGCGGGGATAAGCAGTTCTTC. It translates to CASSPGTSGDKQFF.

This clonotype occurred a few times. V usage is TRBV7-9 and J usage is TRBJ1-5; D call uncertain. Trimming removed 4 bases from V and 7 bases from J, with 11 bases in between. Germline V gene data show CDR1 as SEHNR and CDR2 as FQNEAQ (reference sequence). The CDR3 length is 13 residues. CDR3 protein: CASSSTREQPQHF. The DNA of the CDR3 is TGTGCCAGCAGCTCGACACGGGAGCAGCCCCAGCATTTT. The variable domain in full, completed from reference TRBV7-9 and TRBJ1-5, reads DTGVSQNPRHKITKRGQNVTFRCDPISEHNRLYWYRQTLGQGPEFLTYFQNEAQLEKSRLLSDRFSAERPKGSFSTLEIQRTEQGDSAMYLCASSSTREQPQHFGDGTRLSIL.

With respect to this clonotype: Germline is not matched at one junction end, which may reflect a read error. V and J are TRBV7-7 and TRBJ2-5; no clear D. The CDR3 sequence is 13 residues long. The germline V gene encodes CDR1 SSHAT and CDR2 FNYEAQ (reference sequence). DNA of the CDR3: TGTGCTAGCAGCTTTGTGGTCGAAGAGACCCAGTACTTC. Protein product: CASSFVVEETQYF. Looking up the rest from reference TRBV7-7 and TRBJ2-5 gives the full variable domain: GAGVSQSPRYKVTKRGQDVTLRCDPISSHATLYWYQQALGQGPEFLTYFNYEAQPDKSGLPSDRFSAERPEGSISTLTIQRTEQRDSAMYRCASSFVVEETQYFGPGTRLLVL.

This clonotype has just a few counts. CDR3 region: CAIGQGATNEQFF. CDR3 nucleotides: TGTGCCATAGGACAGGGGGCGACGAATGAGCAGTTCTTC. The V and J genes are TRBV10-3 and TRBJ2-1; 11 nucleotides align to TRBD1. Looked up from germline, CDR1 is ENHRY and CDR2 is SYGVKD. The CDR3 extends over 13 amino acids. The V gene end was trimmed by 9 bases and the J gene end by 7 bases; junction bases not matched to a gene: 5.

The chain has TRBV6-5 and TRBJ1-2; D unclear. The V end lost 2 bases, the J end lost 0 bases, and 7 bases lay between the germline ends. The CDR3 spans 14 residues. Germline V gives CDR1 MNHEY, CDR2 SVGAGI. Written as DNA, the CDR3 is TGTGCCAGCAGTTACAAGGCCTCTAACTATGGCTACACCTTC. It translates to CASSYKASNYGYTF.

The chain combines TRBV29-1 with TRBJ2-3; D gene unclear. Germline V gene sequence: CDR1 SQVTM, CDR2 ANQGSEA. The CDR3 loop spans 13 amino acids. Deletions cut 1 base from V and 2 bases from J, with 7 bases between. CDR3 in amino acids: CSVEVGATDTQYF. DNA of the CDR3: TGCAGCGTTGAAGTGGGTGCCACAGATACGCAGTATTTT.

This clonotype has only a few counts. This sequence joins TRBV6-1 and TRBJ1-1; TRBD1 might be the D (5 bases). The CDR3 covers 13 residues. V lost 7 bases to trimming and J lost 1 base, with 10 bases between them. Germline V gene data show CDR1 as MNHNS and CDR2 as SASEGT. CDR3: CASTGTANTEAFF. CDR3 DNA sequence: TGTGCCAGCACCGGGACGGCGAACACTGAAGCTTTCTTT.

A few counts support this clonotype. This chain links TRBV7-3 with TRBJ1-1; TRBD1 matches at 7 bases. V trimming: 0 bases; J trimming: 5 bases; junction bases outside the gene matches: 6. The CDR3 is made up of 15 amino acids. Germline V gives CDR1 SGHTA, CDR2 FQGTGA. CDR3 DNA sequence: TGTGCCAGCAGCTTAACCCCGCTACAGGGGACTGAAGCTTTCTTT. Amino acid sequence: CASSLTPLQGTEAFF.

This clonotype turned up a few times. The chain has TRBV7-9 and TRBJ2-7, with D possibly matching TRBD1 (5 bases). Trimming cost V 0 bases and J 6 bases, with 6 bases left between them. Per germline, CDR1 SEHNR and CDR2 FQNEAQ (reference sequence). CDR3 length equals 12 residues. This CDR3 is CASSLAGVEQYV. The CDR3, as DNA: TGTGCCAGCAGCTTAGCAGGGGTCGAGCAGTACGTC.

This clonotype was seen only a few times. The CDR3 sequence: CSARDEVWLDTQYF. Written as DNA, the CDR3 is TGCAGTGCTAGGGATGAGGTTTGGTTAGATACGCAGTATTTT. The J gene is TRBJ2-3, the V gene TRBV20-1; D is unresolved. The CDR3 covers 14 residues. Germline CDR1 DFQATT, CDR2 SNEGSKA (reference sequence). V was cut by 3 bases and J by 5 bases, with 15 bases left in between.

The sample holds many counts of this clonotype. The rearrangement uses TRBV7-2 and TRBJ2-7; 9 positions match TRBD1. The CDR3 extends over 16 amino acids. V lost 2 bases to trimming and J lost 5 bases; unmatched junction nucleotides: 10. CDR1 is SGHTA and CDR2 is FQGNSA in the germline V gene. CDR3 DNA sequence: TGTGCCAGCAGCTTATTAGGGGACAGGGCCCATGACGAGCAGTACTTC. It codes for CASSLLGDRAHDEQYF.

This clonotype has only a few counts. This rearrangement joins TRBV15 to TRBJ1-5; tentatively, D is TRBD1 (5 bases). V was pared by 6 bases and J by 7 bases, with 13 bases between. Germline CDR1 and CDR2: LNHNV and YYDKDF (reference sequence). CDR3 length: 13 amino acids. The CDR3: CATSRGRGQPQHF. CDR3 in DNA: TGTGCCACCAGTAGGGGCCGAGGCCAGCCCCAGCATTTT.

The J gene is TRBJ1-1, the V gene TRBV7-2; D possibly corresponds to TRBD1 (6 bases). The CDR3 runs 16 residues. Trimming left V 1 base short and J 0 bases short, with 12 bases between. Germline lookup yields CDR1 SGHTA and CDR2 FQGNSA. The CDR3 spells CASSLVAGDMNTEAFF. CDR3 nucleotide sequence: TGTGCCAGCAGCTTAGTGGCAGGGGACATGAACACTGAAGCTTTCTTT.

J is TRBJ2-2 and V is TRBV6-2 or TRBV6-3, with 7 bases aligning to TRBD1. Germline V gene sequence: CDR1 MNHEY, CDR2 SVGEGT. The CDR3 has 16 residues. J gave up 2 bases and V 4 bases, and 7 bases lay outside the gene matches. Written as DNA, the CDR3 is TGTGCCAGCAGTTCCCCGGGACAGACAAACACCGGGGAGCTGTTTTTT. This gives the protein CASSSPGQTNTGELFF.

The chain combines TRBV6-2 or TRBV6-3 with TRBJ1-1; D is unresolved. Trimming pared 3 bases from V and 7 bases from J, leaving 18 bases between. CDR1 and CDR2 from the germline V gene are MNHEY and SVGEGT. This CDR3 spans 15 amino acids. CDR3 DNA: TGTGCCAGCAGTTATTTCGCGGCACTGTCAGGTGAAGCTTTCTTT. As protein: CASSYFAALSGEAFF.

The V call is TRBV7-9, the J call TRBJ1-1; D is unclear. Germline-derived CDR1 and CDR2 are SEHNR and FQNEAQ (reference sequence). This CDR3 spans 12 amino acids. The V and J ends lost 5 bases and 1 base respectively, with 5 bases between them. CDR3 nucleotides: TGTGCCAGCAGCACACCGAACACTGAAGCTTTCTTT. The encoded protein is CASSTPNTEAFF. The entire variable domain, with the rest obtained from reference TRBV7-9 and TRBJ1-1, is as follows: DTGVSQNPRHKITKRGQNVTFRCDPISEHNRLYWYRQTLGQGPEFLTYFQNEAQLEKSRLLSDRFSAERPKGSFSTLEIQRTEQGDSAMYLCASSTPNTEAFFGQGTRLTVV.

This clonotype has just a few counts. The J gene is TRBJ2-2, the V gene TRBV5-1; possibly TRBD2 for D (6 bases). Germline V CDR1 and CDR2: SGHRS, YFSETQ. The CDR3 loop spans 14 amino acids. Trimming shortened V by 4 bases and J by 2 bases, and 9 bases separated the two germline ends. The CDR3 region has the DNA TGCGCCAGCAGCGCGGGGAGTAACACCGGGGAGCTGTTTTTT. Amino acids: CASSAGSNTGELFF. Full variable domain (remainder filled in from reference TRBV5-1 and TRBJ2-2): KAGVTQTPRYLIKTRGQQVTLSCSPISGHRSVSWYQQTPGQGLQFLFEYFSETQRNKGNFPGRFSGRQFSNSRSEMNVSTLELGDSALYLCASSAGSNTGELFFGEGSRLTVL.

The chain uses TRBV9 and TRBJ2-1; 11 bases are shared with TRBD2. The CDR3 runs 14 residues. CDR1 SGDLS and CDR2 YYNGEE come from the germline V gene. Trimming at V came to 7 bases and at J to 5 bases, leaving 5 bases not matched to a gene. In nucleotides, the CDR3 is TGTGCCAGCGGGCCGGGACTAGCGGACAATGAGCAGTTCTTC. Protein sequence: CASGPGLADNEQFF.

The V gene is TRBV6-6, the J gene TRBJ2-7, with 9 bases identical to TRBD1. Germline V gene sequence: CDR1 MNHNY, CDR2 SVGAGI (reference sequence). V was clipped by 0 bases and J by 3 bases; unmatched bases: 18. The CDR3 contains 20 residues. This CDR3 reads CASSYSDPRVGQGNVYEQYV. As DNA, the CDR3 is TGTGCCAGCAGTTACTCGGACCCGCGAGTTGGACAGGGGAATGTCTACGAGCAGTACGTC.

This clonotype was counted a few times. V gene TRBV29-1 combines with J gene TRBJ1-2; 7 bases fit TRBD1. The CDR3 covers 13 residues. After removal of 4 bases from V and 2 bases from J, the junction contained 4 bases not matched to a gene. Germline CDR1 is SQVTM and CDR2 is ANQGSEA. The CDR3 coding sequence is TGCAGCGTTGCGGGACAGCCGAACTATGGCTACACCTTC. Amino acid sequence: CSVAGQPNYGYTF.

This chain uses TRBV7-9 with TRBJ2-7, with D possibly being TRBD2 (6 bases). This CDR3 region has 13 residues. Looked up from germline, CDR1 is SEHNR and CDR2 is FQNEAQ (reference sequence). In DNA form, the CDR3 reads TGTGCCAGCGGCTTAGTGGAGGGCTACGAGCAGTACGTC. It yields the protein CASGLVEGYEQYV.

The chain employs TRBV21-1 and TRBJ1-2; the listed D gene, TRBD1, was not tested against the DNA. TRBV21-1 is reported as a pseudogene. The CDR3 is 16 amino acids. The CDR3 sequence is CASSKEGGTTLYGYTF. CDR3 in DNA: TGTGCCAGCAGCAAAGAGGGGGGGACCACACTCTATGGCTACACCTTC.

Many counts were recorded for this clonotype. The CDR3 DNA follows: TGCAGCGTTGTCTCCCCGCGGAGTCCTGAAGCTTTCTTT. It translates to CSVVSPRSPEAFF. The genes are TRBV29-1 and TRBJ1-1; D is unresolved. There are 13 residues in the CDR3. V was shortened by 4 bases and J by 6 bases, with 15 bases between the two germline ends. Germline CDR1 SQVTM, CDR2 ANQGSEA.

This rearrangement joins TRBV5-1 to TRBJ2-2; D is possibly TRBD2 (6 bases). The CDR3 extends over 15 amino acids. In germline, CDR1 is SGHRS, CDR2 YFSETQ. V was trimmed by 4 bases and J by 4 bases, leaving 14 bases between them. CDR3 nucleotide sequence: TGCGCCAGCAGCAGACTGACCGGGGGCACCGGGGAGCTGTTTTTT. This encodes CASSRLTGGTGELFF.